This TCR beta chain was captured by sequencing in a study of cytomegalovirus exposure and HLA in healthy donors (dated by TCRdb to the late 2010s). Regarding the study in general: According to an earlier analysis of 587 of the donors, some 180 million T cells yielded some 120 million unique TCR beta sequences and about 300 Gb of sequence data. Typing coverage differed by locus: A, B, C, DRB1 and DQB1 were typed in roughly 620-640 donors, DQA1 in approximately 520, DPA1 in 600 to 610, and DPB1 in 400 to 490. Around 300 gigabases of sequencing data and 78 million or so unique TCR sequences were included in an early release covering about 620 HLA-typed donors. The aim of the study was to test whether cataloging public T cell receptors could identify signatures of past pathogen exposure. To predict cytomegalovirus infection status, the study brought together high-throughput TCR immunosequencing, statistical association of individual TCRs with disease status, and machine learning. The study profiled the T cell repertoires of 550 to 700 subjects by immunosequencing and related them to cytomegalovirus serostatus. Donor age, sex, ethnicity and CMV serostatus were collected together with the repertoire data. In the later analysis, no new phenotypic data were used to find candidate immune exposures; instead, reliance was placed on TCR beta sequences and their occurrence across donors. Besides the first cohort of 666 subjects, a separate validation cohort made up of roughly 120 different subjects was used. Every discovery cohort repertoire had been produced on one sequencing platform. Across under 500 genotyped donors of the cohort, an average of approximately 240,000 unique TCR beta nucleotide sequences per donor were sequenced, and 15% to 20% of those sequences were non-productive. Genome-wide SNP genotypes for about three fifths of the roughly 670 donors were used in a later genetic analysis, which treated that subset as a discovery cohort. HLA typing included class I and class II loci at four-digit resolution. An earlier analysis of approximately 630 of the donors applied high-throughput TCR beta sequencing to assess whether each TCR beta V gene segment acted as functional or pseudogenic. Among the approximately 400 genotyped donors, approximately 77% belonged to the genetic ancestry cluster associated with self-reported Caucasian donors. A later analysis re-analyzed previously published TCR beta repertoires from 600 to 850 donors and added high-resolution HLA genotyping to study TCR occurrence patterns. Several DR-DQ haplotypes were treated as single units for association and clustering because of strong linkage in the cohort. The research as a whole found: Because the 87-base-pair reads could not distinguish some IMGT-functional V segments, including TRBV6-2 and TRBV6-3, those segments were excluded. In a later analysis, most CMV-associated TCR beta chains were found to appear HLA-restricted, with HLA associations seemingly driven largely by CMV exposure. According to a later analysis, parvovirus B19, influenza, CMV and Epstein-Barr virus appeared linked to several top co-occurrence clusters. For the cohort, immune exposure information was limited to CMV serostatus. It was suggested by the authors that the approach could potentially be generalized to other disease states and immunological phenotypes. A group of highly shared sequence variants was considered likely to be a technical artifact of the sequencing pipeline. Compared with equally common non-associated chains, HLA-associated TCR beta chains in a later analysis were more clonally expanded and had lower generation probabilities. At a false discovery rate of 0.05, a later analysis linked approximately 18,000 TCR beta sequences to specific HLA alleles. The cohort was sequenced for TCR beta chains only, and without alpha or paired-chain data the features that could be detected were limited. In a later analysis, TCR association rates were found to vary across HLA loci, with the most associated TCRs seen for DRB1 alleles and the fewest for HLA-C alleles. Presence/absence analyses assumed roughly uniform sequencing depth across donors, an assumption that may not hold. Correlated functional status among segregating V segments might reflect linkage disequilibrium, but an unknown experimental factor could not be ruled out. Assigning TCR associations to individual alleles was difficult when HLA alleles, especially DR and DQ, strongly co-occurred. Fewer than 20 rarely observed V segments, including chromosome 9 orphons, were excluded from the earlier analysis of some 590 of the donors because counts were too low. A further reported finding was that TCR beta sequences accurately predicted the HLA-A and HLA-B alleles for most subjects in the first cohort. Most TCR sequences were seen in very few donors, while some public TCRs were found in many individuals. The study gave a list of 150 to 200 TCR beta chains associated with cytomegalovirus. V-gene and J-gene trimming of TCR beta chains was associated with a missense DCLRE1C variant in a later genetic analysis, and the association was replicated in an independent cohort. In vitro tests confirmed that three of the cytomegalovirus-associated TCR beta chains recognize cytomegalovirus antigens. A later genetic analysis reported fewer N-insertions in productive TCRs among donors in an Asian-associated ancestry cluster than the roughly 620-donor mean. Cytomegalovirus status was reported to be diagnosed by the classifier with high specificity and sensitivity in both the original and validation cohorts. In an earlier analysis of around 600 of the donors, most TCR beta V segments appeared in productive rearrangements about 87% or about 30% of the time, broadly matching IMGT annotations. Because HLA typing was unavailable for some donors at each locus, only the typed subset was used in association tests.

Preparation of the library involved the immunoSEQ multiplex PCR assay. A mixture of 60 forward primers for TCR Vbeta segments and 13 reverse primers for TCR Jbeta segments was used in the multiplex PCR. Amplification of the CDR3 region of rearranged TCR beta genes was performed with a multiplex PCR assay on genomic DNA. The Illumina HiSeq System was used to sequence the amplified TCR beta libraries as 87-base-pair reads. In the original analysis: Across the 670 or so repertoires, a later analysis counted some 81 million unique TCR beta chains, around 10 million of which were shared by at least two donors. To remove PCR and sequencing errors, raw reads were error-corrected and collapsed into unique sequences using a nearest-neighbor algorithm that merged closely related sequences. To assign V, D and J gene segments, CDR3 sequences were aligned to IMGT reference sequences. For a sequence to be retained, a match of at least six nucleotides was required to both a V gene segment and a J gene segment. A rearrangement counted as productive if the CDR3 had no stop codons and remained in frame with V and J, and every other rearrangement counted as non-productive. CDR3 was defined according to IMGT convention as the region running from the second conserved V-encoded cysteine to the conserved J-encoded phenylalanine. In an earlier analysis of approximately 500 of the donors, sequences lacking an unambiguous match to a single V gene segment were excluded. In an earlier analysis of roughly 600 of the donors, a V segment was called functional when productive rearrangements were above 56.7%, and segregating when the standard deviation between donors exceeded 5%. A statistical classification framework was built for diagnosing cytomegalovirus status from the catalog of TCR beta chain sequences. V and J gene assignment, in a later analysis, came from comparing TCR nucleotide sequences with IMGT/GENE-DB human TR gene sequences. Using the TCRdist pipeline, a later analysis assigned CDR3 sequences along with most-parsimonious VDJ recombination scenarios. A later analysis defined each TCR beta chain by its CDR3 amino acid sequence plus V-gene family, and excluded reads lacking a unique V-gene family. A later analysis removed over 500 highly shared, low-generation-probability nucleotide sequences to deal with suspected cross-contamination and a sequencing artifact. In a later analysis, a clonal expansion index was calculated for each public chain from normalized within-repertoire ranks of inferred template counts. In a later analysis, generation probabilities were computed using a VDJ recombination model fitted to out-of-frame rearrangements, and the results were checked against IGoR. Hypergeometric tests were used in a later analysis to score TCR-TCR, TCR-HLA and TCR-CMV co-occurrence, with a repertoire-size bias correction applied to the TCR pairs. False discovery rates were estimated in a later analysis by permuting HLA or CMV assignments 20 times. In a later analysis, co-occurring TCRs were grouped with DBSCAN, and TCRdist sequence similarity was added when clustering was performed within HLA-allele-positive subsets. Co-occurrence clustering excluded repertoires with fewer than 30,000 or more than 120,000 public chains, plus five with anomalous nucleotide sharing. The table was pulled from immuneACCESS by TCRdb, which kept in-frame rearrangements only. Such tables lose some clones; where checked, under half of the loss comes from unresolved V genes, and the rest has no known cause. The DNA was the basis for D and trimming; V, J and clone size are from that table. In all, the sample holds 140,000 or so clones, and approximately 57% of those were seen once. Together, the top ten hold around 1.9% of the sample.

Deletion took 8 bases off V and 6 bases off J, with a span of 17 bases between the germline ends. Its CDR3 holds 14 amino acids, cysteine through phenylalanine. Only the CDR3 DNA is retained, 42 bases long and in frame from the first base. Via the germline V gene, CDR1 is MNHNS and CDR2 SASEGT. The cohort was made up of under 800 healthy bone marrow donors. At the time of sampling, all cohort members were nominally healthy, though unrecorded immune exposures were likely present. The donor was CMV seronegative and belonged to the group of 380 or so seronegative cohort members. Every donor gave a peripheral blood sample, and the peripheral blood mononuclear cells from that sample were used for TCR beta sequencing. The Qiagen DNeasy Blood Extraction Kit was used to extract genomic DNA from the blood cell samples. A word on this clone: Its antigen remains unidentified. Base qualities were left out, and no much larger clone turns up one base away.

The chain is encoded by TRBV6-1 joined to TRBJ1-5, with an unclear D gene assignment. What was sequenced was PBMCs. The receptor comes from a male donor in good health and CMV-seronegative. The CDR3 reads CASLSRGSSQPQHF. The bases are TGTGCCAGCCTCTCCCGGGGATCGAGTCAGCCCCAGCATTTT.